Listed below are T cell receptor beta chains from one sample, sequenced in a study of blood T cell repertoires in COVID-19. Libraries were prepared by immunoSEQ multiplex PCR; TCRdb keeps only in-frame clonotypes and omits some of them. The sample records about 150,000 clones, about 85% being singletons. The sequenced sample consisted of peripheral blood. The receptor set was obtained from a man aged 60-69 years with COVID-19, enrolled during active disease. The CDR3 runs from the conserved cysteine through the conserved F or W. The D gene is left open where the match is weak. For some rows the clone size is stated as once, few or many, or as a class when expanded; others skip it.

size | D | J | V | CDR3 | DNA
- | - | TRBJ1-2 | TRBV24-1 | CATSDTPQGQGYGYTF | TGTGCCACCAGTGATACACCCCAGGGGCAAGGGTATGGCTACACCTTC
- | TRBD1 | TRBJ1-5 | TRBV24-1 | CATSDPGGPNQPQHF | TGTGCCACCAGTGATCCAGGGGGACCCAATCAGCCCCAGCATTTT
- | - | TRBJ1-6 | TRBV7-2 | CASSLGGRGYNSPLHF | TGTGCCAGCAGCTTAGGCGGCAGGGGTTATAATTCACCCCTCCACTTT
- | - | TRBJ2-3 | TRBV29-1 | CSVEDFLDTQYF | TGCAGCGTTGAAGATTTTCTGGATACGCAGTATTTT
- | - | TRBJ2-2 | TRBV7-2 | CASSLSRLETGELFF | TGTGCCAGCAGCTTATCTCGCCTCGAGACCGGGGAGCTGTTTTTT
few | - | TRBJ1-1 | TRBV7-2 | CASSLARGKSTEAFF | TGTGCCAGCAGCTTAGCGAGAGGGAAGAGCACTGAAGCTTTCTTT
- | - | TRBJ1-2 | TRBV11-3 | CASSLGGQPNYGYTF | TGTGCCAGCAGCTTAGGAGGCCAGCCTAACTATGGCTACACCTTC
- | - | TRBJ2-4 | TRBV19 | CASSIRENIQYF | TGTGCCAGTAGTATCCGGGAAAACATTCAGTACTTC
- | TRBD2 | TRBJ2-7 | TRBV7-2 | CASSLDGGSYEQYF | TGTGCCAGCAGCTTAGACGGGGGGTCCTACGAGCAGTACTTC
- | - | TRBJ1-2 | TRBV25-1 | CASSDPRIGQHYGYTF | TGTGCCAGCAGTGATCCCAGGATCGGACAGCACTATGGCTACACCTTC
few | TRBD1 | TRBJ1-1 | TRBV19 | CASSPTWDRGVNTEAFF | TGTGCCAGTAGTCCGACCTGGGACAGGGGAGTGAACACTGAAGCTTTCTTT
- | - | TRBJ2-2 | TRBV12-3/TRBV12-4 | CASSFLATGELFF | TGTGCCAGCAGTTTTCTGGCCACCGGGGAGCTGTTTTTT
- | TRBD2 | TRBJ2-3 | TRBV7-3 | CASSRSGGRTDTQYF | TGTGCCAGCAGCCGTAGCGGGGGACGCACAGATACGCAGTATTTT
- | - | TRBJ1-5 | TRBV15 | CATSRDIGQNQPQHF | TGTGCCACCAGCAGAGATATAGGACAGAATCAGCCCCAGCATTTT
few | TRBD1 | TRBJ1-1 | TRBV6-5 | CASSSTGQGAFF | TGTGCCAGCAGTTCCACGGGACAGGGGGCATTCTTT
once | TRBD1 | TRBJ2-3 | TRBV18 | CASSPQGGVNTQYF | TGTGCCAGCTCACCACAAGGGGGCGTAAATACGCAGTATTTT
- | - | TRBJ1-2 | TRBV5-4 | CASSLDQNYGYTF | TGTGCCAGCAGCCTGGATCAAAACTATGGCTACACCTTC
once | TRBD1 | TRBJ2-1 | TRBV19 | CASINTGGVEQFF | TGTGCCAGTATTAATACAGGGGGCGTTGAGCAGTTCTTC
once | TRBD1 | TRBJ2-3 | TRBV4-3 | CASSQLPGQVFSDTQYF | TGCGCCAGCAGCCAACTTCCGGGACAGGTATTTTCAGATACGCAGTATTTT
once | - | TRBJ1-2 | TRBV24-1 | CATSEGRERGYTF | TGTGCCACCAGTGAAGGTCGGGAGAGGGGCTACACCTTC
- | - | TRBJ2-7 | TRBV7-2 | CASSLVGSSYEQYF | TGTGCCAGCAGCTTAGTCGGGAGCTCCTACGAGCAGTACTTC
- | TRBD1 | TRBJ2-1 | TRBV5-4 | CASSWGEQGNEQFF | TGTGCCAGCAGCTGGGGAGAACAGGGGAATGAGCAGTTCTTC
- | TRBD2 | TRBJ2-7 | TRBV3-1/TRBV3-2 | CASSLGTSGVTYAQYF | TGTGCCAGCAGCCTAGGGACTAGCGGGGTTACCTACGCGCAGTACTTC
- | TRBD1 | TRBJ1-5 | TRBV5-8 | CASSLAGTGGEPQHF | TGTGCCAGCAGCTTGGCAGGGACAGGGGGCGAGCCCCAGCATTTT
- | - | TRBJ1-2 | TRBV4-2 | CASSRDLGGDGYTF | TGTGCCAGCAGCCGTGATCTGGGGGGGGACGGCTACACCTTC
- | - | TRBJ1-3 | TRBV4-3 | CASSQDSLNRGNTIYF | TGCGCCAGCAGCCAAGATTCTTTAAATCGGGGAAACACCATATATTTT
- | TRBD1 | TRBJ1-2 | TRBV11-1 | CASSMDREGYGYTF | TGTGCCAGCAGCATGGACAGGGAGGGCTATGGCTACACCTTC
- | - | TRBJ1-5 | TRBV4-1 | CASSQDQNSHQPQHF | TGCGCCAGCAGCCAAGATCAGAACAGCCACCAGCCCCAGCATTTT
few | TRBD1 | TRBJ1-1 | TRBV11-2 | CASSFPRDRANTEAFF | TGTGCCAGCAGCTTCCCCCGGGACAGGGCGAACACTGAAGCTTTCTTT
few | TRBD2 | TRBJ2-7 | TRBV6-6 | CASSPRLAGSYEQYF | TGTGCCAGCAGCCCGAGACTAGCGGGAAGCTACGAGCAGTACTTC
- | - | TRBJ1-2 | TRBV5-4 | CASSPRTENYGYTF | TGTGCCAGCAGCCCACGGACAGAAAACTATGGCTACACCTTC
few | TRBD2 | TRBJ2-1 | TRBV6-2/TRBV6-3 | CASSNPGLAEYNEQFF | TGTGCCAGCAGTAACCCGGGACTAGCGGAGTACAATGAGCAGTTCTTC
- | - | TRBJ2-1 | TRBV10-3 | CAISGGTYNEQFF | TGTGCCATCAGTGGGGGGACTTACAATGAGCAGTTCTTC
- | TRBD1 | TRBJ2-7 | TRBV5-1 | CASSWGKGQDLLEQYF | TGCGCCAGCAGCTGGGGAAAGGGACAGGATCTTCTCGAGCAGTACTTC
- | - | TRBJ1-2 | TRBV7-9 | CASSLGSEDNRYTF | TGTGCCAGCAGCTTAGGTTCAGAGGACAACCGTTACACCTTC
- | - | TRBJ1-1 | TRBV6-5 | CASRRQPRGAEAFF | TGTGCCAGCAGGAGACAGCCCCGGGGGGCTGAAGCTTTCTTT
once | - | TRBJ1-5 | TRBV3-1/TRBV3-2 | CASSHSRGNQPQHF | TGTGCCAGCAGCCATTCCAGGGGCAATCAGCCCCAGCATTTT
once | TRBD1 | TRBJ1-4 | TRBV7-9 | CASSLGTAQKLFF | TGTGCCAGCAGCCTTGGGACAGCCCAAAAACTGTTTTTT
- | TRBD2 | TRBJ2-1 | TRBV11-2 | CASSVGTSGRAGSYNEQFF | TGTGCCAGCAGCGTAGGGACTAGCGGGAGGGCGGGGTCCTACAATGAGCAGTTCTTC
- | - | TRBJ2-3 | TRBV10-3 | CAISESSGGGDTQYF | TGTGCCATCAGTGAGTCGTCCGGAGGGGGCGATACGCAGTATTTT
- | - | TRBJ1-5 | TRBV21-1 | CASSLGQGLSNQPQHF | TGTGCCAGCAGCCTCGGACAGGGACTTTCCAATCAGCCCCAGCATTTT
once | - | TRBJ2-1 | TRBV15 | CATSKVTSSYNEQFF | TGTGCCACCAGCAAAGTGACTAGCTCCTACAATGAGCAGTTCTTC
- | TRBD1 | TRBJ1-4 | TRBV5-1 | CASRYAGQGDEKLFF | TGCGCCAGCAGATATGCGGGACAGGGGGATGAAAAACTGTTTTTT
- | TRBD2 | TRBJ2-1 | TRBV5-1 | CATYSGGADNEQFF | TGCGCCACTTATAGCGGGGGGGCCGATAATGAGCAGTTCTTC
- | TRBD2 | TRBJ2-3 | TRBV5-6 | CASSLVLAGGKYTDTQYF | TGTGCCAGCAGCTTGGTTCTAGCGGGGGGAAAATACACAGATACGCAGTATTTT
- | TRBD1 | TRBJ1-5 | TRBV19 | CASSSTGGNSNQPQHF | TGTGCCAGTAGTTCGACAGGGGGCAATAGCAATCAGCCCCAGCATTTT
once | - | TRBJ2-5 | TRBV18 | CASSPQGQGSYQETQYF | TGTGCCAGCTCACCACAGGGCCAGGGGTCGTACCAAGAGACCCAGTACTTC
- | - | TRBJ1-6 | TRBV3-1/TRBV3-2 | CASSQAWTVNSPLHF | TGTGCCAGCAGCCAAGCCTGGACAGTTAATTCACCCCTCCACTTT
- | TRBD1 | TRBJ1-2 | TRBV9 | CASSVAPGQGEGYTF | TGTGCCAGCAGCGTAGCTCCGGGACAGGGAGAGGGCTACACCTTC
- | TRBD1 | TRBJ1-1 | TRBV28 | CASSFAGQRLNTEAFF | TGTGCCAGCAGTTTTGCGGGACAGCGTCTGAACACTGAAGCTTTCTTT
- | TRBD2 | TRBJ2-7 | TRBV7-2 | CASSSGGGPYEQYF | TGTGCCAGCAGCTCCGGCGGGGGGCCCTACGAGCAGTACTTC
once | - | TRBJ1-1 | TRBV29-1 | CSVVETNTEAFF | TGCAGCGTAGTAGAAACGAACACTGAAGCTTTCTTT
- | TRBD2 | TRBJ2-1 | TRBV12-5 | CASGPSGRGDEQFF | TGTGCTAGTGGCCCCAGCGGGAGAGGGGATGAGCAGTTCTTC
- | - | TRBJ1-1 | TRBV12-5 | CASGFSVSVNTEAFF | TGTGCTAGTGGTTTTAGCGTCAGCGTGAACACTGAAGCTTTCTTT
- | TRBD1 | TRBJ2-7 | TRBV5-1 | CASSLGQGDHLVHEQYF | TGCGCCAGCAGCTTGGGGCAGGGGGACCATCTTGTCCACGAGCAGTACTTC
- | - | TRBJ1-3 | TRBV12-3/TRBV12-4 | CASSFRGLNTIYF | TGTGCCAGCAGTTTCCGCGGCTTAAACACCATATATTTT
- | - | TRBJ2-2 | TRBV5-1 | CASSLRPMETGELFF | TGCGCCAGCAGCTTGCGCCCCATGGAGACCGGGGAGCTGTTTTTT
- | - | TRBJ1-6 | TRBV6-6 | CASSYSEANSPLHF | TGTGCCAGCAGTTACTCGGAGGCCAACTCACCCCTCCACTTT
few | - | TRBJ2-7 | TRBV2 | CASSVQIYEQYF | TGTGCCAGCAGTGTACAGATATACGAGCAGTACTTC